This TCR beta chain was profiled in a study of CD8 T cells in Susac syndrome. This CDR3 contains 11 residues. The germline V and J ends were trimmed by 3 bases and 6 bases, with 5 bases remaining between them. Germline V gives CDR1 MDHEN, CDR2 SYDVKM. Reverse transcription of roughly 0.5 to 1 ug RNA used random hexamers. MiXCR, applied by TCRdb to the immunoSEQ multiplex PCR reads, yields one record per CDR3 protein. The data show under 95,000 distinct CDR3 sequences, around 94% seen once. As judged by recently defined diagnostic criteria, patients with Susac syndrome had definite or probable disease.

The sequenced material came from CD4+ T cells from PBMCs. This clonotype was sampled from a human donor with Susac syndrome. This rearrangement joins TRBV28 to TRBJ1-2; D is ambiguous. CDR3 DNA sequence: TGTGCCAGCAGTTTCGCACATGGCTACACCTTC. Protein: CASSFAHGYTF.